The 4 T cell receptor beta chains reported below all come from one sample, sequenced in a study of cytomegalovirus exposure and HLA in healthy donors. Method: immunoSEQ multiplex PCR; TCRdb's copy keeps in-frame clones and lacks some. The sample has about 66,000 clones; approximately 97% are singletons. The sample taken for sequencing was PBMCs. The receptors originated from a woman aged 18-29 years in good health and CMV-seropositive.

The chain recombines TRBV4-1 with TRBJ2-5; 7 bases align to TRBD2. The CDR3 extends over 17 amino acids. The germline CDR1 and CDR2 sequences are MGHRA and YSYEKL. V lost 5 bases and J lost 2; bases outside the gene matches: 14. Here the CDR3 reads CASSKWGAGAGQETQYF. CDR3 DNA: TGCGCCAGCAGCAAGTGGGGCGCGGGAGCCGGGCAAGAGACCCAGTACTTC.

This chain uses TRBV19 with TRBJ2-5; 7 nucleotides agree with TRBD2. Germline V gives CDR1 LNHDA, CDR2 SQIVND (reference sequence). The CDR3 has 14 residues. Losses at the gene ends were 5 bases for V and 1 base for J; bases not matched to a gene: 4. The CDR3 spells CASSPGTIQETQYF. The CDR3 region has the DNA TGTGCCAGTAGTCCCGGGACTATCCAAGAGACCCAGTACTTC.

The rearrangement links TRBV19 to TRBJ2-2; a weak D match, TRBD1 (6 bases). CDR3 length equals 16 residues. Trimming stripped 10 bases from V and 4 bases from J, with 22 bases between. Germline V gives CDR1 LNHDA, CDR2 SQIVND (reference sequence). Here the CDR3 reads CAIGPWTAQATGELFF. For the CDR3, the DNA is TGTGCCATAGGGCCGTGGACAGCCCAGGCCACCGGGGAGCTGTTTTTT. Filled out from reference TRBV19 and TRBJ2-2, the complete variable domain reads DGGITQSPKYLFRKEGQNVTLSCEQNLNHDAMYWYRQDPGQGLRLIYYSQIVNDFQKGDIAEGYSVSREKKESFPLTVTSAQKNPTAFYLCAIGPWTAQATGELFFGEGSRLTVL.

The V call is TRBV5-1, the J call TRBJ2-7; tentatively, D is TRBD1 (6 bases). Trimming left V 0 bases short and J 5 bases short, with 21 bases between. The CDR3 runs to 17 residues. Germline loops: CDR1 SGHRS, CDR2 YFSETQ. The CDR3 loop is CASSLVLGQGTGNEQYF. The DNA of the CDR3 is TGCGCCAGCAGCTTGGTCTTGGGTCAGGGGACGGGGAACGAGCAGTACTTC.